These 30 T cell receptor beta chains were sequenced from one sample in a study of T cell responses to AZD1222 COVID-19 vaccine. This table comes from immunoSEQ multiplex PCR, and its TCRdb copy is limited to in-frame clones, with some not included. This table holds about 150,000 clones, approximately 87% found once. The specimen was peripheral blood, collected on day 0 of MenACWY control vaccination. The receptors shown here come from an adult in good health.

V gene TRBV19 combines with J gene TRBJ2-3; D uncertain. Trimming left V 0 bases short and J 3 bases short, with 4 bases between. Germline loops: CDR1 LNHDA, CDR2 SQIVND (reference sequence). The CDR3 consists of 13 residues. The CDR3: CASSIEGTDTQYF. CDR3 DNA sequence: TGTGCCAGTAGTATAGAGGGGACAGATACGCAGTATTTT.

The CDR3 DNA reads TGTGCCAGCAGTTATCAGCGGGAGTGGGGCACCGGGGAGCTGTTTTTT. Protein sequence: CASSYQREWGTGELFF. The J gene is TRBJ2-2, the V gene TRBV6-5; TRBD2 matches at 8 bases. The CDR3 runs 16 residues. The germline V gene has CDR1 MNHEY and CDR2 SVGAGI. V shed 3 bases, J shed 4 bases, and the junction held 7 bases outside the gene matches.

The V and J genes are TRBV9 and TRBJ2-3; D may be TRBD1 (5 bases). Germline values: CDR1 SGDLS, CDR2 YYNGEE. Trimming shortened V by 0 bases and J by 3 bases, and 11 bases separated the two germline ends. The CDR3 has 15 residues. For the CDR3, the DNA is TGTGCCAGCAGCGTAGGCTCAACAGGAACAGATACGCAGTATTTT. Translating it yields CASSVGSTGTDTQYF.

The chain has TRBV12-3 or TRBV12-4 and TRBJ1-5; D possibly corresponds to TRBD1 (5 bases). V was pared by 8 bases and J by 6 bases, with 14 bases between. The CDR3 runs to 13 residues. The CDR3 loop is CASGGGGSQPQHF. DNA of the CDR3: TGTGCCAGCGGCGGGGGAGGAAGTCAGCCCCAGCATTTT.

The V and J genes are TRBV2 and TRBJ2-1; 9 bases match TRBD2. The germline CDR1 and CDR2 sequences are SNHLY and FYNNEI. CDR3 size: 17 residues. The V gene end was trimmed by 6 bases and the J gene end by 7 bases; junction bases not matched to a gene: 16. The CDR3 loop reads CASSPPIGGRADNEQFF. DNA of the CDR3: TGTGCCAGCAGCCCTCCGATTGGCGGGAGGGCCGATAATGAGCAGTTCTTC.

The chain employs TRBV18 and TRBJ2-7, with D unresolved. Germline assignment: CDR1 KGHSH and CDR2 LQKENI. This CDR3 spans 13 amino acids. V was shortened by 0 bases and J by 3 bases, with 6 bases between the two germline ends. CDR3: CASSPPDLYEQYF. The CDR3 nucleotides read TGTGCCAGCTCACCACCGGACCTCTACGAGCAGTACTTC.

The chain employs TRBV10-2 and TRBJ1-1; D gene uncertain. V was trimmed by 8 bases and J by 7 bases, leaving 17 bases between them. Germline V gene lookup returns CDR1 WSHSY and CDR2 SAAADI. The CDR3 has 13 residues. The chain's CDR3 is CASGASRTDEAFF. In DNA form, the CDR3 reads TGCGCCAGCGGCGCCTCAAGAACGGATGAAGCTTTCTTT.

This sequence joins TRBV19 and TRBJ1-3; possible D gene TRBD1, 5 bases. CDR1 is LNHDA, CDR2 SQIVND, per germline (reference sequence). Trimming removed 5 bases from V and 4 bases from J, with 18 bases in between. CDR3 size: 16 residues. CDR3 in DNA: TGTGCCAGTAGTGTCCTATTAGGGGTTTCCGGAAACACCATATATTTT. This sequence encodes CASSVLLGVSGNTIYF.

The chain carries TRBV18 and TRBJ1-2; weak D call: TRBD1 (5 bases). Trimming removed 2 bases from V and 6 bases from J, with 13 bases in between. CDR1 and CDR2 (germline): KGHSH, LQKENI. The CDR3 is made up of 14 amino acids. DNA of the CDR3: TGTGCCAGCTCACCAAGGGCAGGGCAACATGGCTACACCTTC. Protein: CASSPRAGQHGYTF.

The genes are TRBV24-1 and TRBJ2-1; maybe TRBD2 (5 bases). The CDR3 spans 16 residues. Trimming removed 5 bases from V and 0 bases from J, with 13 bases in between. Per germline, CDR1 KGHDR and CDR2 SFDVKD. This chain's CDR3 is CATSGPTGSSYNEQFF. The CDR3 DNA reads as TGTGCCACCAGTGGTCCGACGGGGAGCTCCTACAATGAGCAGTTCTTC.

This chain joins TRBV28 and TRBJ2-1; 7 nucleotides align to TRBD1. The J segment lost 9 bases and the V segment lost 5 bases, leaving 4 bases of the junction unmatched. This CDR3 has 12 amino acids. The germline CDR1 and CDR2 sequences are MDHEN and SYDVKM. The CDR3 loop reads CASSGDSFEQFF. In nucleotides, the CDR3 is TGTGCCAGCAGTGGGGACAGTTTTGAGCAGTTCTTC.

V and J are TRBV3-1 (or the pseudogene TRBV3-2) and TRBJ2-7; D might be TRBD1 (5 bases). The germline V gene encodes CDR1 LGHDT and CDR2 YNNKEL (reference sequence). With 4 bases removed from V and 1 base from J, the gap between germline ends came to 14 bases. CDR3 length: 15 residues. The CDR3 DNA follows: TGTGCCAGCAGCCTACGGCAGGGTGCGTCCTACGAGCAGTACTTC. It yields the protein CASSLRQGASYEQYF.

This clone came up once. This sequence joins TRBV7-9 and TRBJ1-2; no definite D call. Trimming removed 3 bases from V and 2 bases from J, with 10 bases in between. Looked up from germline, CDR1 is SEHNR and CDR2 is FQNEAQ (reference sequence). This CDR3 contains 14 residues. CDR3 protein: CASSFYLLNYGYTF. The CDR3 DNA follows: TGTGCCAGCAGCTTTTACCTCCTGAACTATGGCTACACCTTC.

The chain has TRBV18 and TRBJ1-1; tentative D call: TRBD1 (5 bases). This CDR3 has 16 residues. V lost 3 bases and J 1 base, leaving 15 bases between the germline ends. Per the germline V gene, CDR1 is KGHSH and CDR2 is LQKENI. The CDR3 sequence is CASSPLRLGPNTEAFF. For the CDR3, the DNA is TGTGCCAGCTCACCCCTCCGATTGGGGCCGAACACTGAAGCTTTCTTT.

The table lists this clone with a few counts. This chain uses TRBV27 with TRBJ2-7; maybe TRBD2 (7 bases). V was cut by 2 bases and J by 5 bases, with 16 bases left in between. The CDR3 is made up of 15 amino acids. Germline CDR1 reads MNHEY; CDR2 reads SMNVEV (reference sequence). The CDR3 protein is CASSLRGGGADEQYF. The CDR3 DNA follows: TGTGCCAGCAGTTTACGAGGGGGGGGCGCGGACGAGCAGTACTTC.

CDR3 sequence (DNA): TGTGCCTGGAGTCCGGTGGGGGTTAATGAAAAACTGTTTTTT. Translated, it gives CAWSPVGVNEKLFF. The chain recombines TRBV30 with TRBJ1-4; a possible D gene is TRBD1 (5 bases). Germline values: CDR1 GTSNPN, CDR2 SVGIG (reference sequence). The V gene lost 2 bases and the J gene lost 4 bases, with 11 bases spanning the gap. This CDR3 is built from 14 residues.

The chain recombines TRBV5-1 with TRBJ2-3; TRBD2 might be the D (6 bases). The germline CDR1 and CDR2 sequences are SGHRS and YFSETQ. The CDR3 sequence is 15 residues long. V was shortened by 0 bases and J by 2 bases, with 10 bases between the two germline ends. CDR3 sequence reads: CASSLGDSTTDTQYF. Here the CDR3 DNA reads TGCGCCAGCAGCTTGGGGGACTCCACCACAGATACGCAGTATTTT.

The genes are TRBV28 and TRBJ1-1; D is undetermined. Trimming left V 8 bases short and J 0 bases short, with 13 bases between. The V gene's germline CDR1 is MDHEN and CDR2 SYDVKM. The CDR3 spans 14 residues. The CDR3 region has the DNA TGTGCCAGCGGTCAGGCTTTCTTGAACACTGAAGCTTTCTTT. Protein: CASGQAFLNTEAFF.

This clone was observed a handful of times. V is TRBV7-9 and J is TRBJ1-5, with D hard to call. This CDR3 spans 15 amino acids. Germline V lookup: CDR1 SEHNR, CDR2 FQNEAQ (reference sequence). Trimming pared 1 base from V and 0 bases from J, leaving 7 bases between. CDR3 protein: CASSLGWFSNQPQHF. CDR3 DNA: TGTGCCAGCAGCTTAGGTTGGTTTAGCAATCAGCCCCAGCATTTT. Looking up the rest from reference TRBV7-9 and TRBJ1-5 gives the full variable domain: DTGVSQNPRHKITKRGQNVTFRCDPISEHNRLYWYRQTLGQGPEFLTYFQNEAQLEKSRLLSDRFSAERPKGSFSTLEIQRTEQGDSAMYLCASSLGWFSNQPQHFGDGTRLSIL.

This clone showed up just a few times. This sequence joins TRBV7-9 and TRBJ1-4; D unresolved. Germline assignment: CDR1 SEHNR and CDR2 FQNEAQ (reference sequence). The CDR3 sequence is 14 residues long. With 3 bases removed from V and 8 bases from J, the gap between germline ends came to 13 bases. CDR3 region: CASSLNTPGEKLFF. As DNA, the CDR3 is TGTGCCAGCAGCTTGAACACCCCGGGGGAAAAACTGTTTTTT.

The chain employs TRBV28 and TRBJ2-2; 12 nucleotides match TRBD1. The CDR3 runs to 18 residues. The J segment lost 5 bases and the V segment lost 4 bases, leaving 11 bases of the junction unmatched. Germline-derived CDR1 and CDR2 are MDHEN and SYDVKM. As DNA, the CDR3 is TGTGCCAGCAGTTCGGCCGCGGGACAGGGGGCTGGGACCGGGGAGCTGTTTTTT. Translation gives CASSSAAGQGAGTGELFF.

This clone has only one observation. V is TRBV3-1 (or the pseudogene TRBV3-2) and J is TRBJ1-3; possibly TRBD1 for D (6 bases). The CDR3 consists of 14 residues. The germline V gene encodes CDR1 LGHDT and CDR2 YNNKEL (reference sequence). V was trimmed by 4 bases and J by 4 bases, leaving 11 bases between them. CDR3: CASSRIDRGNTIYF. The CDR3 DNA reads TGTGCCAGCAGCCGAATTGACAGGGGAAACACCATATATTTT.

The CDR3 reads CASSFGSGNTIYF. CDR3 sequence (DNA): TGCGCCAGCAGCTTTGGTAGTGGAAACACCATATATTTT. V gene TRBV5-1 combines with J gene TRBJ1-3, with D unclear. CDR1 and CDR2 (germline): SGHRS, YFSETQ. Deletions cut 2 bases from V and 3 bases from J, with 6 bases between. CDR3 length: 13 residues.

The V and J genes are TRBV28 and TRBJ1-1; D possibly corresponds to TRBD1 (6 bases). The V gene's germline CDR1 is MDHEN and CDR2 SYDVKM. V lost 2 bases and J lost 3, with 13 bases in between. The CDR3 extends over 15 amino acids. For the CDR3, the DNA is TGTGCCAGCAGTTTACGGGGGGGCTGGGACACTGAAGCTTTCTTT. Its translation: CASSLRGGWDTEAFF. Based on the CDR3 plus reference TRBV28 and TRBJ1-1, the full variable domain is DVKVTQSSRYLVKRTGEKVFLECVQDMDHENMFWYRQDPGLGLRLIYFSYDVKMKEKGDIPEGYSVSREKKERFSLILESASTNQTSMYLCASSLRGGWDTEAFFGQGTRLTVV.

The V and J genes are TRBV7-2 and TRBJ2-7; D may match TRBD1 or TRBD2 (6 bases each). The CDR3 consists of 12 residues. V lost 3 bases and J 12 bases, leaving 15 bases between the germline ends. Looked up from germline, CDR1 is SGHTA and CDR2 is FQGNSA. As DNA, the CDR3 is TGTGCCAGCAGCTTGGGGGGCCCCGGCATGTACTTC. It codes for CASSLGGPGMYF. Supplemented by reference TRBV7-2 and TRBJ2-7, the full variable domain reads GAGVSQSPSNKVTEKGKDVELRCDPISGHTALYWYRQSLGQGLEFLIYFQGNSAPDKSGLPSDRFSAERTGGSVSTLTIQRTQQEDSAVYLCASSLGGPGMYFGPGTRLTVT.

The CDR3 bases are TGTGCCAGGAGATCGGTGAGGGGAACCTATGGCTACACCTTC. This sequence encodes CARRSVRGTYGYTF. The chain combines TRBV2 with TRBJ1-2; weak D call: TRBD1 (5 bases). The CDR3 covers 14 residues. Germline V gene lookup returns CDR1 SNHLY and CDR2 FYNNEI. V was shortened by 9 bases and J by 4 bases, with 18 bases between the two germline ends.

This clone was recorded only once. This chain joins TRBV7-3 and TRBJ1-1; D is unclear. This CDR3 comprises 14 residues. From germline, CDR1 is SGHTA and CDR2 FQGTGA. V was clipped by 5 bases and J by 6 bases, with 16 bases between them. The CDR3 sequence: CASSHDGLLSEAFF. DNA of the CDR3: TGTGCCAGCAGCCACGACGGTTTATTATCTGAAGCTTTCTTT.

The CDR3 DNA is TGCGCCAGCAGGACAGGAGTGCATTTT. As protein: CASRTGVHF. This chain uses TRBV10-1 with TRBJ1-5; D perhaps matches TRBD1 (6 bases). Trimming pared 6 bases from V and 15 bases from J, leaving 9 bases between. The germline V gene encodes CDR1 WNHNN and CDR2 SYGVQD (reference sequence). The CDR3 totals 9 residues.

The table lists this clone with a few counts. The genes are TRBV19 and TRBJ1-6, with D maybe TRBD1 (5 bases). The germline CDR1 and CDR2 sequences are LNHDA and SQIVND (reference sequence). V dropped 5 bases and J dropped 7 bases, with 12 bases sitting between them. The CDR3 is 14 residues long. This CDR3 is CASSWGRENSPLHF. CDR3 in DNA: TGTGCCAGTAGTTGGGGCAGGGAAAATTCACCCCTCCACTTT.

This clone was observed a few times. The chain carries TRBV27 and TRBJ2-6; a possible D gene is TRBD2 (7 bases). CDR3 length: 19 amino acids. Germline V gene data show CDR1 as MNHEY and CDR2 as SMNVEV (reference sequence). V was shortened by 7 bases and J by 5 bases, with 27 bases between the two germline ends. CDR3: CASTPRGREGSLRANVLTF. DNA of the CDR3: TGTGCCAGCACTCCGAGGGGGAGGGAGGGGTCCTTAAGGGCCAACGTCCTGACTTTC.